This TCR beta chain was found in a study of neurological immune-mediated disorders. Study results and caveats: Multiple sclerosis patients had less TCR clonal expansion than even healthy controls, unlike HTLV-1-associated myelopathy.

Trimming at V came to 2 bases and at J to 6 bases, leaving 9 bases not matched to a gene. Per germline, CDR1 SGHTA and CDR2 FQGTGA. This CDR3 region has 15 residues. 5'RACE employing 10-nucleotide random UMIs yielded the cDNA. The output of every sequencing run, over 160 million TCR-beta sequences, came from 15-18 subjects. MiXCR, applied by TCRdb to the 5' RACE reads, yields one record per CDR3 protein. The sample yields 35,000 or so distinct CDR3 sequences, about 9.4% seen once. The table lists this clonotype with many counts. Its antigen is not known. The clonotype comes from a woman in her thirties with HTLV-1-associated myelopathy (HAM/TSP). Sequenced sample: PBMCs. The chain couples TRBV7-3 to TRBJ2-7, with 8 nucleotides matching TRBD2. The CDR3 is CASSLLAGGAGEQYF. For the CDR3, the DNA is TGTGCCAGCAGCTTACTGGCCGGGGGGGCCGGCGAGCAGTACTTC.